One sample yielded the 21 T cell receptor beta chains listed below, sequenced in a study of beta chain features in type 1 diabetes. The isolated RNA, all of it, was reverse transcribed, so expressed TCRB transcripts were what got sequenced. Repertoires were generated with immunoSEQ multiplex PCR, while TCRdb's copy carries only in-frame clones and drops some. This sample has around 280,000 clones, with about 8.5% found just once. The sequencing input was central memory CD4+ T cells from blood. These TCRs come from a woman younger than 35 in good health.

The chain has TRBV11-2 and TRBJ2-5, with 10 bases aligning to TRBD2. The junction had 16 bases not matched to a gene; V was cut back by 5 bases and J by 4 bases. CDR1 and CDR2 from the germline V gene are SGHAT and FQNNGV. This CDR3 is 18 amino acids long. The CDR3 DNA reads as TGTGCCAGCAGCAAAGCAGCAATTCTAGCGGGAGCCGGAGAGACCCAGTACTTC. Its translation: CASSKAAILAGAGETQYF.

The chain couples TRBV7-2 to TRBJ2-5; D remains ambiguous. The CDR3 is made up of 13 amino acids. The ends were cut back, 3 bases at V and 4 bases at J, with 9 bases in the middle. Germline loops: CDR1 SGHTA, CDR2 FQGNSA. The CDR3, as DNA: TGTGCCAGCAGCTTTAAGGGTGGAGAGACCCAGTACTTC. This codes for CASSFKGGETQYF.

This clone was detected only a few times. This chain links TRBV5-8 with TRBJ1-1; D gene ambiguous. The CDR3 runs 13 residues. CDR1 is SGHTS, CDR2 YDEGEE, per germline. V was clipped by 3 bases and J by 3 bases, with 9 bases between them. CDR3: CASSSQRYTEAFF. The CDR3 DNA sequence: TGTGCCAGCAGCTCGCAAAGGTACACTGAAGCTTTCTTT. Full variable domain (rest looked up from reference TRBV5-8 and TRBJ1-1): EAGVTQSPTHLIKTRGQQATLRCSPISGHTSVYWYQQALGLGLQFLLWYDEGEERNRGNFPPRFSGRQFPNYSSELNVNALELEDSALYLCASSSQRYTEAFFGQGTRLTVV.

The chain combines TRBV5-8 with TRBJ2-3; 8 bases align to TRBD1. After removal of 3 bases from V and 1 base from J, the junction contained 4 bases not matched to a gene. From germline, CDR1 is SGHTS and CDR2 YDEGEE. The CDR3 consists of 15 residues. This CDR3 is CASSWGTGGTDTQYF. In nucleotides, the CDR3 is TGTGCCAGCAGCTGGGGGACAGGAGGCACAGATACGCAGTATTTT.

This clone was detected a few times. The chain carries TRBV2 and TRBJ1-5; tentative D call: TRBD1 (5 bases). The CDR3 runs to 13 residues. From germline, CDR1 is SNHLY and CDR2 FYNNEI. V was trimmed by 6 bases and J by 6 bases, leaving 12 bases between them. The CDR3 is CASRRQIGQPQHF. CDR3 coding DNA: TGTGCCAGCAGACGACAGATCGGTCAGCCCCAGCATTTT.

DNA of the CDR3: TGTGCCAGCAGCTTGTATCAGACCCAGTACTTC. Protein: CASSLYQTQYF. The chain joins TRBV5-4 to TRBJ2-5, with unresolved D. The CDR3 spans 11 residues. V was clipped by 1 base and J by 6 bases, with 4 bases between them. CDR1 SGHNT and CDR2 YYREEE come from the germline V gene (reference sequence). Variable domain in full (rest from reference TRBV5-4 and TRBJ2-5): ETGVTQSPTHLIKTRGQQVTLRCSSQSGHNTVSWYQQALGQGPQFIFQYYREEENGRGNFPPRFSGLQFPNYSSELNVNALELDDSALYLCASSLYQTQYFGPGTRLLVL.

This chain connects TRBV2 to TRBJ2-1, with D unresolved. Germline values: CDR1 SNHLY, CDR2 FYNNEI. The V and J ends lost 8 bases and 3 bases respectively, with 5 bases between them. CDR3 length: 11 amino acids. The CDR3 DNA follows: TGTGCCAGCGCCTTCTACAATGAGCAGTTCTTC. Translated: CASAFYNEQFF.

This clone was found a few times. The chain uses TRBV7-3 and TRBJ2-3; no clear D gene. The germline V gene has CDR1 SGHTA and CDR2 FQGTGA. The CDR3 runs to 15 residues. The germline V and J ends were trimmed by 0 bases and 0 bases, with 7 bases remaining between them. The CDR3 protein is CASSLTTESTDTQYF. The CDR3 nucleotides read TGTGCCAGCAGCTTAACCACGGAGAGCACAGATACGCAGTATTTT. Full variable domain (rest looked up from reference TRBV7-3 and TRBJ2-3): GAGVSQTPSNKVTEKGKYVELRCDPISGHTALYWYRQSLGQGPEFLIYFQGTGAADDSGLPNDRFFAVRPEGSVSTLKIQRTERGDSAVYLCASSLTTESTDTQYFGPGTRLTVL.

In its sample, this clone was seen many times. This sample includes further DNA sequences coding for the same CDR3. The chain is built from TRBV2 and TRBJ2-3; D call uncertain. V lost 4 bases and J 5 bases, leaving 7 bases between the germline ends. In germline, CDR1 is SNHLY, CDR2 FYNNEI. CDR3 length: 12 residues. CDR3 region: CASSANGDTQYF. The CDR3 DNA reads TGTGCCAGCAGTGCAAACGGAGATACGCAGTATTTT.

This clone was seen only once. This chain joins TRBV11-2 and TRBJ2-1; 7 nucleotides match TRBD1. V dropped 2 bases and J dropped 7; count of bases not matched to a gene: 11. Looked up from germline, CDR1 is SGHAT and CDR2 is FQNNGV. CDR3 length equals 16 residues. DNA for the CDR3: TGTGCCAGCAGCTTACTTTTCACAGGGGCTATGAATGAGCAGTTCTTC. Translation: CASSLLFTGAMNEQFF. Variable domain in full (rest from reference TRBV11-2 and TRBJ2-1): EAGVAQSPRYKIIEKRQSVAFWCNPISGHATLYWYQQILGQGPKLLIQFQNNGVVDDSQLPKDRFSAERLKGVDSTLKIQPAKLEDSAVYLCASSLLFTGAMNEQFFGPGTRLTVL.

The CDR3 DNA reads as TGTGCCAGCAGCTTCGGGACTACTAACAATGAGCAGTTCTTC. Residues: CASSFGTTNNEQFF. V usage is TRBV27 and J usage is TRBJ2-7, with 7 bases that match TRBD2. The DNA end favors TRBJ2-1, so the J call may be wrong. This CDR3 region has 14 residues. Germline values: CDR1 MNHEY, CDR2 SMNVEV (reference sequence).

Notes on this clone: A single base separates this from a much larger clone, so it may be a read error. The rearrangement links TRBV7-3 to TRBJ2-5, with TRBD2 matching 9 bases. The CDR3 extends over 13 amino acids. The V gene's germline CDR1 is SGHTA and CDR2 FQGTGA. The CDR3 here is CASSLAGEATQYF. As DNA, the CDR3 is TGTGCTAGCAGCTTAGCGGGAGAAGCGACCCAGTACTTC.

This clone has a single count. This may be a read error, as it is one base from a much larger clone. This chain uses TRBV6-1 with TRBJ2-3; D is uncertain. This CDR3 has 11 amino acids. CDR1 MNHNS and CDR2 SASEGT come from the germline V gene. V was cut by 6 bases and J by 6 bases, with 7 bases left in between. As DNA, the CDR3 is TGTGCCAGCAGCTATAGGGATACGCAGTATTTT. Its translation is CASSYRDTQYF.

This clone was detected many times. The CDR3 protein is CASSPGRQGGEPQHF. The CDR3 bases are TGTGCCAGCAGTCCCGGGCGGCAGGGGGGAGAGCCCCAGCATTTT. The chain combines TRBV25-1 with TRBJ1-5; 7 bases map to TRBD1. The CDR3 is made up of 15 amino acids. The germline V gene encodes CDR1 MGHDK and CDR2 SYGVNS. After removal of 5 bases from V and 8 bases from J, the junction contained 12 bases not matched to a gene.

CDR3 bases: TGTGCCAGCACCCCGGGGGGCACAGATACGCAGTATTTT. Its translation is CASTPGGTDTQYF. V is TRBV28 and J is TRBJ2-3, with D perhaps matching TRBD2 (6 bases). The CDR3 contains 13 residues. The germline gives CDR1 MDHEN, CDR2 SYDVKM. Trimming took 7 bases from V and 1 from J, leaving 9 bases between them.

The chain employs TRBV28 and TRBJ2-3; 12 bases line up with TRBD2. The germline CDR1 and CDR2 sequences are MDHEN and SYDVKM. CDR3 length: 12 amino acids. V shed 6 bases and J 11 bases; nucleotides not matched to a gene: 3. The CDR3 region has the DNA TGTGCCAGCAGACCGACTAGCGGGGGGCAGTATTTT. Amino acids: CASRPTSGGQYF.

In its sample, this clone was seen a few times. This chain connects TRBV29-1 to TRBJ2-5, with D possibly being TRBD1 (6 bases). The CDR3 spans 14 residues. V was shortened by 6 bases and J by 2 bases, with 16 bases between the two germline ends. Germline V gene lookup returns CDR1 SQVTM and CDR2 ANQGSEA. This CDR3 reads CSVSYGGGQETQYF. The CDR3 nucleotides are TGCAGCGTCAGTTATGGGGGCGGTCAAGAGACCCAGTACTTC.

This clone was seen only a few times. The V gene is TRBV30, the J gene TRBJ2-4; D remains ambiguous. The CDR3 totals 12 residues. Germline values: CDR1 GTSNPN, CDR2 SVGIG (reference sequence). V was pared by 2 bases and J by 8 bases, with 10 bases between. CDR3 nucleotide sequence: TGTGCCTGGAGTAATACTCCGGACATTCAGTACTTC. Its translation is CAWSNTPDIQYF.

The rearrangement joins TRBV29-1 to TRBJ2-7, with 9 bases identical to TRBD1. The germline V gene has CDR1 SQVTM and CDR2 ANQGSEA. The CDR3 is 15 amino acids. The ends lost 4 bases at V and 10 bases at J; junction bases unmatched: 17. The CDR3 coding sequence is TGCAGCGTTGGCCAGGGACAGGGTATCGGTATGCGCCAGTACTTC. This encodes CSVGQGQGIGMRQYF.

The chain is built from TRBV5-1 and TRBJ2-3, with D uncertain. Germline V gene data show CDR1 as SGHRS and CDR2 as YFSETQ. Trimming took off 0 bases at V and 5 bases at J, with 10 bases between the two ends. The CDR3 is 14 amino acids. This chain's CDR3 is CASSLGQSGDTQYF. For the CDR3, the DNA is TGCGCCAGCAGCTTGGGACAATCGGGAGATACGCAGTATTTT.

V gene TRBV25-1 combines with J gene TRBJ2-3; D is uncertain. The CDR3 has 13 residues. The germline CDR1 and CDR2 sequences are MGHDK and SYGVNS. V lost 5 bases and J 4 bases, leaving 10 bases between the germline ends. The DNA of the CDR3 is TGTGCCAGCAGTAACAGATGGGCAGATACGCAGTATTTT. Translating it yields CASSNRWADTQYF. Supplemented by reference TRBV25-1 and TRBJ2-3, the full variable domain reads EADIYQTPRYLVIGTGKKITLECSQTMGHDKMYWYQQDPGMELHLIHYSYGVNSTEKGDLSSESTVSRIRTEHFPLTLESARPSHTSQYLCASSNRWADTQYFGPGTRLTVL.